A single sample gave rise to the 32 T cell receptor beta chains below, sequenced in a study of blood T cell repertoires in COVID-19 (dated by TCRdb to about 2020). The library came from the immunoSEQ multiplex PCR assay. TCRdb retrieved this table from immuneACCESS and kept in-frame rearrangements only. Not all clones are present; in checked studies, unresolved V genes account for under half, and no reason is known for the remainder. For this sample there are 70,000 to 95,000 clones; about 95% appear just once. The ten biggest clones cover around 4.7% of the sample. Material: peripheral blood. The receptors shown here come from a human donor with active COVID-19. The donor label of this sample is uncertain.

The V and J genes are TRBV4-3 and TRBJ2-7, with D perhaps matching TRBD1 (6 bases). Germline CDR1 LGHNA, CDR2 YSLEER. The CDR3 spans 20 residues. With 4 bases removed from V and 0 bases from J, the gap between germline ends came to 28 bases. The CDR3 reads CASSLQRGTGSEGTSYEQYF. The CDR3 DNA sequence: TGCGCCAGCAGCCTCCAAAGGGGAACAGGGTCTGAGGGAACCTCCTACGAGCAGTACTTC.

This chain connects TRBV25-1 to TRBJ2-2; D perhaps matches TRBD1 (5 bases). The CDR3 is made up of 14 amino acids. The V gene lost 6 bases and the J gene lost 7 bases, with 15 bases spanning the gap. Germline V gene sequence: CDR1 MGHDK, CDR2 SYGVNS. The CDR3 DNA sequence: TGTGCCAGCAGAGACAGCGTAAGGGTCGGGGAGCTGTTTTTT. Translation gives CASRDSVRVGELFF.

In DNA, the CDR3 is TGTGCCAGCAGCTCTGGTAGGGGGATGACAGGGGATTTCTCCTACGAGCAGTACTTC. It specifies CASSSGRGMTGDFSYEQYF. The rearrangement uses TRBV11-2 and TRBJ2-7; 8 positions agree with TRBD1. V trimming: 4 bases; J trimming: 0 bases; junction bases outside the gene matches: 17. Germline-derived CDR1 and CDR2 are SGHAT and FQNNGV. This CDR3 spans 19 amino acids. Supplemented by reference TRBV11-2 and TRBJ2-7, the full variable domain reads EAGVAQSPRYKIIEKRQSVAFWCNPISGHATLYWYQQILGQGPKLLIQFQNNGVVDDSQLPKDRFSAERLKGVDSTLKIQPAKLEDSAVYLCASSSGRGMTGDFSYEQYFGPGTRLTVT.

The V gene is TRBV19, the J gene TRBJ1-6; D is unresolved. Trimming removed 7 bases from V and 7 bases from J, with 17 bases in between. CDR3 length equals 15 residues. Per germline, CDR1 LNHDA and CDR2 SQIVND (reference sequence). The CDR3 DNA reads as TGTGCCAGTAAAGAGGGCAGAGGAATGAATTCACCCCTCCACTTT. Translated, it gives CASKEGRGMNSPLHF. Full variable domain (missing parts from reference TRBV19 and TRBJ1-6): DGGITQSPKYLFRKEGQNVTLSCEQNLNHDAMYWYRQDPGQGLRLIYYSQIVNDFQKGDIAEGYSVSREKKESFPLTVTSAQKNPTAFYLCASKEGRGMNSPLHFGNGTRLTVT.

The chain has TRBV5-4 and TRBJ2-1, with 7 bases that match TRBD2. Germline assignment: CDR1 SGHNT and CDR2 YYREEE (reference sequence). The V segment lost 10 bases and the J segment 1 base; nucleotides outside the gene matches: 5. CDR3 length equals 13 residues. The CDR3 reads CAGGGGSYNEQFF. CDR3 nucleotides: TGTGCCGGGGGGGGAGGTTCCTACAATGAGCAGTTCTTC.

This clone was recorded only once. The chain couples TRBV27 to TRBJ2-3; the match to TRBD1 covers 8 bases. Per the germline V gene, CDR1 is MNHEY and CDR2 is SMNVEV (reference sequence). The CDR3 extends over 16 amino acids. Losses at the gene ends were 7 bases for V and 3 bases for J; bases not matched to a gene: 12. CDR3: CASNYLGQGGTDTQYF. The CDR3 region has the DNA TGTGCCAGCAACTATCTCGGACAGGGTGGGACAGATACGCAGTATTTT.

V and J are TRBV10-3 and TRBJ2-5; TRBD2 matches 8 bases. V lost 6 bases, J lost 0 bases, and 6 bases stayed unmatched. The CDR3 has 15 amino acids. Germline V gives CDR1 ENHRY, CDR2 SYGVKD. The CDR3 region is CAIRRGGENQETQYF. The DNA of the CDR3 is TGTGCCATCAGACGGGGGGGGGAAAACCAAGAGACCCAGTACTTC.

The rearrangement uses TRBV7-9 and TRBJ1-1; D not resolved. Germline V gives CDR1 SEHNR, CDR2 FQNEAQ (reference sequence). This CDR3 contains 11 residues. The V and J ends lost 4 bases and 8 bases respectively, with 8 bases between them. Here the CDR3 reads CASSYGVEAFF. The CDR3 region has the DNA TGTGCCAGCAGCTACGGGGTGGAAGCTTTCTTT.

The V and J genes are TRBV7-2 and TRBJ2-1; maybe TRBD2 (7 bases). V lost 1 base, J lost 6 bases, and 13 bases lay in between. The CDR3 has 15 amino acids. Germline V gene lookup returns CDR1 SGHTA and CDR2 FQGNSA. Here the CDR3 DNA reads TGTGCCAGCAGCTTAGTTGGGGGGGGCCTCAATGAGCAGTTCTTC. Protein product: CASSLVGGGLNEQFF.

The gene calls are TRBV5-3 and TRBJ2-3; D unclear. TRBV5-3 qualifies as an ORF whose function is uncertain. This CDR3 spans 18 amino acids. V lost 4 bases and J 0 bases, leaving 21 bases between the germline ends. The CDR3 spells CARSPATSTERSTDTQYF. The CDR3 coding sequence is TGTGCCAGAAGCCCGGCGACTTCGACGGAACGAAGCACAGATACGCAGTATTTT.

In this sample, this clone turned up once. The chain has TRBV5-1 and TRBJ2-5; the match to TRBD1 covers 7 bases. The junction had 8 bases not matched to a gene; V was cut back by 4 bases and J by 5 bases. Germline V gene lookup returns CDR1 SGHRS and CDR2 YFSETQ. This CDR3 comprises 14 residues. The CDR3: CASSQLGGGETQYF. The CDR3 DNA sequence: TGCGCCAGCAGCCAGTTAGGGGGCGGGGAGACCCAGTACTTC.

This clone was seen just once. The V call is TRBV2, the J call TRBJ2-5; D gene uncertain. This CDR3 has 13 residues. Germline V CDR1 and CDR2: SNHLY, FYNNEI. Trimming left V 8 bases short and J 0 bases short, with 10 bases between. CDR3 DNA: TGTGCCAGCGGGCGACACAACCAAGAGACCCAGTACTTC. Translation: CASGRHNQETQYF.

This chain connects TRBV2 to TRBJ1-5; D remains unclear. Germline V CDR1 and CDR2: SNHLY, FYNNEI. Trimming removed 3 bases from V and 5 bases from J, with 11 bases in between. The CDR3 contains 14 residues. The CDR3 DNA is TGTGCCAGCAGTGAGTTTAACCGAGATCAGCCCCAGCATTTT. Protein sequence: CASSEFNRDQPQHF.

The chain carries TRBV19 and TRBJ2-3; D gene uncertain. Germline V gene data show CDR1 as LNHDA and CDR2 as SQIVND (reference sequence). Trimming removed 6 bases at V and 0 bases at J, with 16 bases between. The CDR3 extends over 16 amino acids. DNA for the CDR3: TGTGCCAGTAGCCAAAACCCGCGTCCTAGCACAGATACGCAGTATTTT. Encoded protein: CASSQNPRPSTDTQYF.

The CDR3 bases are TGCAGCGTTGAAGAAATTTCCCCGGGACAGGGGGCAATCATGGACACTGAAGCTTTCTTT. Translated, it gives CSVEEISPGQGAIMDTEAFF. The J gene is TRBJ1-1, the V gene TRBV29-1; 12 nucleotides align to TRBD1. The length of the CDR3 is 20 residues. With V trimmed by 0 bases and J by 3 bases, 17 bases remained unmatched. Looked up from germline, CDR1 is SQVTM and CDR2 is ANQGSEA.

J is TRBJ1-5 and V is TRBV3-1 (or the pseudogene TRBV3-2), with D possibly TRBD1 on 5 matching bases. With 2 bases removed from V and 7 bases from J, the gap between germline ends came to 15 bases. CDR3 size: 15 residues. Germline CDR1 and CDR2: LGHDT and YNNKEL (reference sequence). DNA for the CDR3: TGTGCCAGCAGCCAATCTAGACAGCTGGGCCAGCCCCAGCATTTT. As protein: CASSQSRQLGQPQHF.

The rearrangement links TRBV5-1 to TRBJ2-5, with TRBD1 matching 8 bases. V lost 0 bases, J lost 2 bases, and 3 bases stayed unmatched. Germline V lookup: CDR1 SGHRS, CDR2 YFSETQ. The CDR3 extends over 15 amino acids. Here the CDR3 reads CASSLEGTGQETQYF. Written as DNA, the CDR3 is TGCGCCAGCAGCTTGGAGGGGACAGGTCAAGAGACCCAGTACTTC.

The rearrangement links TRBV14 to TRBJ2-7; TRBD1 matches at 10 bases. Germline CDR1 and CDR2: SGHDN and FVKESK. This CDR3 has 18 residues. The V and J ends lost 0 bases and 4 bases, in that order; junction bases with no gene match: 12. Written as DNA, the CDR3 is TGTGCCAGCAGCCAAGATCGGGGAGACAGGGGGCTCAGATACGAGCAGTACTTC. Translating it yields CASSQDRGDRGLRYEQYF.

The chain joins TRBV5-6 to TRBJ2-6, with D perhaps TRBD1 (5 bases). Trimming pared 0 bases from V and 2 bases from J, leaving 12 bases between. There are 17 residues in the CDR3. CDR1 is SGHDT and CDR2 is YYEEEE in the germline V gene. CDR3 in DNA: TGTGCCAGCAGCTTGGGGGGCTGGAGTGCTGGGGCCAACGTCCTGACTTTC. This codes for CASSLGGWSAGANVLTF. The complete variable domain, with remaining parts taken from reference TRBV5-6 and TRBJ2-6, reads DAGVTQSPTHLIKTRGQQVTLRCSPKSGHDTVSWYQQALGQGPQFIFQYYEEEERQRGNFPDRFSGHQFPNYSSELNVNALLLGDSALYLCASSLGGWSAGANVLTFGAGSRLTVL.

The chain employs TRBV7-2 and TRBJ2-3; no reliable D call. CDR3 length: 14 amino acids. In germline, CDR1 is SGHTA, CDR2 FQGNSA. Trimming removed 5 bases from V and 0 bases from J, with 9 bases in between. The CDR3 nucleotides read TGTGCCAGCAGCCTAGAGAGAAGCACAGATACGCAGTATTTT. Protein sequence: CASSLERSTDTQYF.

The chain combines TRBV7-9 with TRBJ1-3, with 9 nucleotides matching TRBD1. This CDR3 is built from 15 residues. The V gene's germline CDR1 is SEHNR and CDR2 FQNEAQ (reference sequence). The ends lost 6 bases at V and 2 bases at J; junction bases unmatched: 5. The CDR3 here is CASSKQGAPGNTIYF. CDR3 DNA sequence: TGTGCCAGCAGTAAACAGGGGGCTCCTGGAAACACCATATATTTT.

This chain joins TRBV2 and TRBJ1-4; D is undetermined. The CDR3 covers 13 residues. Germline V gene sequence: CDR1 SNHLY, CDR2 FYNNEI. V dropped 7 bases and J dropped 5 bases, with 11 bases sitting between them. The CDR3 protein is CASNSWRNEKLFF. The CDR3 DNA is TGTGCCAGCAATTCGTGGAGAAATGAAAAACTGTTTTTT.

The gene calls are TRBV6-5 and TRBJ2-7; the D is unclear. The ends were cut back, 0 bases at V and 0 bases at J, with 6 bases in the middle. The germline V gene has CDR1 MNHEY and CDR2 SVGAGI. The CDR3 covers 14 residues. The CDR3 DNA follows: TGTGCCAGCAGTTACTCGAGAAACTCCTACGAGCAGTACTTC. This codes for CASSYSRNSYEQYF.

The CDR3 spells CASSLPAGAANTEAFF. The CDR3 coding sequence is TGTGCCAGCAGCTTACCGGCGGGGGCCGCGAACACTGAAGCTTTCTTT. The chain joins TRBV7-9 to TRBJ1-1, with a tentative D call TRBD1 (6 bases). Looked up from germline, CDR1 is SEHNR and CDR2 is FQNEAQ (reference sequence). This CDR3 spans 16 amino acids. The germline V and J ends were trimmed by 2 bases and 1 base, with 14 bases remaining between them.

The V call is TRBV11-2, the J call TRBJ2-7; possible D gene TRBD2, 5 bases. This CDR3 is 13 amino acids long. The V end lost 5 bases, the J end lost 1 base, and 9 bases lay between the germline ends. In germline, CDR1 is SGHAT, CDR2 FQNNGV. The chain's CDR3 is CASSRGLSYEQYF. CDR3 in DNA: TGTGCCAGCAGCCGCGGACTGTCCTACGAGCAGTACTTC.

The chain employs TRBV11-2 and TRBJ2-3; TRBD1 might be the D (6 bases). The CDR3 is 16 residues long. Between the trimmed V and J ends, which lost 4 bases and 1 base, there was a span of 15 bases. Germline assignment: CDR1 SGHAT and CDR2 FQNNGV. The CDR3 sequence: CASSSTGIARTDTQYF. The CDR3, as DNA: TGTGCCAGCAGCTCCACAGGGATCGCACGCACAGATACGCAGTATTTT.

The CDR3 DNA sequence: TGTGCCAGCAGTCCTTACTATTCGGGGGATGGTGGAAACACCATATATTTT. It specifies CASSPYYSGDGGNTIYF. This chain links TRBV7-6 with TRBJ1-3, with D perhaps TRBD1 (5 bases). Trimming took off 6 bases at V and 3 bases at J, with 21 bases between the two ends. CDR1 is SGHVS, CDR2 FNYEAQ, per germline. CDR3 length: 17 residues.

The CDR3 loop reads CASSVASRQGESPLHF. The CDR3 DNA is TGTGCCAGCAGCGTGGCCAGTCGACAGGGGGAATCACCCCTCCACTTT. V gene TRBV7-2 combines with J gene TRBJ1-6, with 9 bases aligning to TRBD1. Germline V gene sequence: CDR1 SGHTA, CDR2 FQGNSA. With V trimmed by 5 bases and J by 10 bases, 12 bases remained unmatched. The CDR3 runs 16 residues.

V and J are TRBV10-3 and TRBJ1-5, with a weak D call TRBD1 (6 bases). V was pared by 3 bases and J by 3 bases, with 12 bases between. The CDR3 has 15 residues. CDR1 is ENHRY, CDR2 SYGVKD, per germline. The CDR3 spells CAISDFRGNNQPQHF. The CDR3 DNA reads TGTGCCATCAGTGATTTCAGGGGTAACAATCAGCCCCAGCATTTT.

The chain is built from TRBV10-1 and TRBJ2-1; 8 nucleotides agree with TRBD2. There are 14 residues in the CDR3. V lost 4 bases to trimming and J lost 8 bases; unmatched junction nucleotides: 7. The V gene's germline CDR1 is WNHNN and CDR2 SYGVQD (reference sequence). Here the CDR3 DNA reads TGCGCCAGCAGTGTAGCGGGAAGGGGCGATGAGCAGTTCTTC. Protein product: CASSVAGRGDEQFF.

This chain connects TRBV2 to TRBJ1-2; D gene uncertain. V lost 4 bases to trimming and J lost 1 base, with 10 bases between them. Germline CDR1 is SNHLY and CDR2 is FYNNEI. The CDR3 consists of 14 residues. In DNA form, the CDR3 reads TGTGCCAGCAGTGTCCAGAACGTTAACTATGGCTACACCTTC. Its protein product is CASSVQNVNYGYTF.

This chain joins TRBV27 and TRBJ2-2; TRBD1 matches 10 bases. V trimming: 6 bases; J trimming: 3 bases; junction bases outside the gene matches: 10. This CDR3 region has 17 residues. Per germline, CDR1 MNHEY and CDR2 SMNVEV (reference sequence). CDR3 DNA: TGTGCCAGCAGACGTACCCCCGGGACAGGGGACACCGGGGAGCTGTTTTTT. This gives the protein CASRRTPGTGDTGELFF.